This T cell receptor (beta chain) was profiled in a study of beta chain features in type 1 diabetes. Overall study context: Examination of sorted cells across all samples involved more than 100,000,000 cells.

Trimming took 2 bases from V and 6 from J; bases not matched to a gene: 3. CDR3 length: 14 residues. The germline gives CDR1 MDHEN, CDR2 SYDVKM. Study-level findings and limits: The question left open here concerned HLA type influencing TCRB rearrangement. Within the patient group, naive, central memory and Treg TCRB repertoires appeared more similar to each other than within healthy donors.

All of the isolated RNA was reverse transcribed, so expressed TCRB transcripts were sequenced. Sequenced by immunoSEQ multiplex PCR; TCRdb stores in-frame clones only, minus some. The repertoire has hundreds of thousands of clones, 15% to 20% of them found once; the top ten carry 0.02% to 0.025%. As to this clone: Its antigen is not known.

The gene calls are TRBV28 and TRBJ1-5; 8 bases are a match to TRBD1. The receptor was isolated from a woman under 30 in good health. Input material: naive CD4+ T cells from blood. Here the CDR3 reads CASSLPQGGQPQHF. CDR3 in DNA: TGTGCCAGCAGTTTACCACAGGGGGGTCAGCCCCAGCATTTT.